This T cell receptor delta chain was sequenced for a study of γδ T cells in repeated Plasmodium falciparum infection. The wider study: Age- and gender-matched Australian children served as comparison for malaria-exposed Malian children. Timepoints: baseline, immediately before selected infections, and 21 days after every infection.

TCRdb fed the multiplex PCR reads into CATT to redo clone calling. The data hold roughly 93,000 delta-chain clones, with approximately 0.92% observed a single time. V trimming: 1 base; J trimming: 1 base; junction bases outside the gene matches: 4. The CDR3 totals 15 residues. Germline CDR1 is GEAIGNYY and CDR2 is EKD. Vgamma9/Vdelta2+ and Vdelta2-negative gammadelta T cells were flow-sorted from PBMC for bulk sequencing. This clone was seen more than once but under ten times. Its antigen is not identified. This likely came from a read error, as a far larger clone is one base away. Additional DNA sequences in this sample encode the identical CDR3. Study conclusions and caveats: In Vdelta2-negative, largely Vdelta1+, gammadelta repertoires, repeated controlled infections appeared to drive clonal selection waves. Vgamma9/Vdelta2+ repertoires stayed stably polyclonal over time and infection.

The TCR originated in a pool of human donors (malaria-infected and uninfected, not separated). The chain recombines TRDV2 with TRDJ1, with 8 bases matching TRDD3. Matching the DNA to germline supplied the J gene, which TCRdb does not give. Sequencing was performed on gamma-delta T cells from blood. CDR3 loop: CACDTVGILTDKLIF. The CDR3 region has the DNA TGTGCCTGTGACACTGTGGGGATACTCACCGATAAACTCATCTTT.